This passage covers 18 T cell receptor beta chains from one sample sequenced in a study of blood T cell repertoires in COVID-19. The protocol was immunoSEQ multiplex PCR, while the TCRdb copy is restricted to in-frame clones and leaves out a portion. The sample carries under 400,000 clones, roughly 90% recorded once. What was sequenced was PBMCs or T cells enriched from blood (not recorded which). Receptor source: a woman aged 25 to 45 who had been exposed to COVID-19.

The V and J genes are TRBV2 and TRBJ2-7, with D perhaps matching TRBD2 (6 bases). This CDR3 comprises 13 residues. Trimming took 7 bases from V and 5 from J, leaving 15 bases between them. CDR1 is SNHLY and CDR2 is FYNNEI in the germline V gene. The CDR3 loop is CASKDGSGDEQYF. The CDR3 bases are TGTGCCAGCAAGGACGGGAGTGGGGACGAGCAGTACTTC.

The chain has TRBV4-2 and TRBJ1-5; D is perhaps TRBD1 (6 bases). CDR3 length equals 17 residues. The V end lost 0 bases, the J end lost 2 bases, and 14 bases lay between the germline ends. Germline V gene sequence: CDR1 LGHNA, CDR2 YNFKEQ. The CDR3 DNA is TGTGCCAGCAGCCAAGATGGGGGGGCGCTGGGCAATCAGCCCCAGCATTTT. It translates to CASSQDGGALGNQPQHF.

Here the CDR3 DNA reads TGTGCCAGCAGCTTAAGCGGGGGCACTGAAGCTTTCTTT. Translation: CASSLSGGTEAFF. The chain has TRBV5-4 and TRBJ1-1; maybe TRBD1 (5 bases). Trimming shortened V by 2 bases and J by 4 bases, and 9 bases separated the two germline ends. Germline V lookup: CDR1 SGHNT, CDR2 YYREEE (reference sequence). The CDR3 length is 13 residues.

The chain has TRBV30 and TRBJ2-3, with D possibly TRBD2 on 6 matching bases. Germline V gene lookup returns CDR1 GTSNPN and CDR2 SVGIG (reference sequence). V was cut by 2 bases and J by 4 bases, with 13 bases left in between. The CDR3 has 14 residues. This chain's CDR3 is CAWSRLERSDTQYF. The CDR3 coding sequence is TGTGCCTGGAGTAGACTAGAAAGATCAGATACGCAGTATTTT. Supplemented by reference TRBV30 and TRBJ2-3, the full variable domain reads SQTIHQWPATLVQPVGSPLSLECTVEGTSNPNLYWYRQAAGRGLQLLFYSVGIGQISSEVPQNLSASRPQDRQFILSSKKLLLSDSGFYLCAWSRLERSDTQYFGPGTRLTVL.

The rearrangement joins TRBV7-9 to TRBJ2-7, with D possibly being TRBD2 (6 bases). Germline V gene sequence: CDR1 SEHNR, CDR2 FQNEAQ (reference sequence). V was cut by 2 bases and J by 3 bases, with 17 bases left in between. This CDR3 region has 16 residues. CDR3 sequence reads: CASSLTVAGKLYEQYF. In nucleotides, the CDR3 is TGTGCCAGCAGCTTAACGGTCGCGGGAAAACTCTACGAGCAGTACTTC.

The count of this clone is one. The V call is TRBV12-3 or TRBV12-4, the J call TRBJ1-2; D unresolved. The CDR3 has 13 residues. Trimming took off 2 bases at V and 4 bases at J, with 8 bases between the two ends. The CDR3 loop is CASSLNTAYGYTF. The CDR3 DNA is TGTGCCAGCAGTTTAAATACTGCCTATGGCTACACCTTC.

V and J are TRBV7-2 and TRBJ2-1; the D is unclear. Trimming pared 6 bases from V and 7 bases from J, leaving 4 bases between. The CDR3 contains 10 residues. Germline CDR1 SGHTA, CDR2 FQGNSA. The DNA of the CDR3 is TGTGCCAGCAGACATAATGAGCAGTTCTTC. This gives the protein CASRHNEQFF.

J is TRBJ2-1 and V is TRBV29-1; possible D gene TRBD1, 6 bases. V shed 0 bases and J shed 2 bases, with 14 bases lying between them. CDR1 is SQVTM, CDR2 ANQGSEA, per germline. This CDR3 has 16 amino acids. The CDR3 nucleotides are TGCAGCGTTGAAGATAGGGGCAGGGGCGCCTACAATGAGCAGTTCTTC. It yields the protein CSVEDRGRGAYNEQFF.

The chain employs TRBV27 and TRBJ1-2; D gene uncertain. V shed 8 bases and J shed 5 bases, with 18 bases lying between them. CDR1 and CDR2 (germline): MNHEY, SMNVEV (reference sequence). CDR3 size: 14 residues. DNA for the CDR3: TGTGCCAGCGGAGCGACATCCTGGACTTATGGCTACACCTTC. It is translated as CASGATSWTYGYTF.

The chain links TRBV11-3 to TRBJ2-4; 7 bases line up with TRBD1. V shed 0 bases and J 9 bases; nucleotides not matched to a gene: 8. This CDR3 comprises 15 residues. Looked up from germline, CDR1 is SGHNT and CDR2 is YENEEA. CDR3 sequence: CASSLDGTASSIQYF. CDR3 in DNA: TGTGCCAGCAGCTTAGATGGGACAGCCTCGAGCATTCAGTACTTC.

V usage is TRBV28 and J usage is TRBJ1-6, with a possible D match to TRBD1 (5 bases). Trimming took 8 bases from V and 7 from J, leaving 21 bases between them. Germline V gene lookup returns CDR1 MDHEN and CDR2 SYDVKM. The CDR3 covers 16 residues. The CDR3 sequence is CASLPLSGTMNSPLHF. CDR3 DNA sequence: TGTGCCAGCTTGCCCCTATCCGGGACTATGAATTCACCCCTCCACTTT.

This clone occurred once. The genes are TRBV5-6 and TRBJ2-3; the match to TRBD2 covers 7 bases. CDR3 length: 13 amino acids. The V gene's germline CDR1 is SGHDT and CDR2 YYEEEE. J gave up 3 bases and V 5 bases, and 3 bases lay outside the gene matches. The CDR3 loop reads CASRGRATDTQYF. CDR3 bases: TGTGCCAGCAGGGGGAGGGCAACAGATACGCAGTATTTT.

On this clone: Other DNA sequences within the sample encode an identical CDR3. The J gene is TRBJ1-1, the V gene TRBV6-5, with 9 bases that match TRBD1. V lost 0 bases to trimming and J lost 1 base; unmatched junction nucleotides: 0. This CDR3 contains 15 residues. CDR1 is MNHEY, CDR2 SVGAGI, per germline. CDR3 DNA sequence: TGTGCCAGCAGTTACTCGGGACAGGGGAACACTGAAGCTTTCTTT. Translated, it gives CASSYSGQGNTEAFF.

The rearrangement uses TRBV7-6 and TRBJ2-2; 8 bases line up with TRBD2. The CDR3 extends over 18 amino acids. Germline values: CDR1 SGHVS, CDR2 FNYEAQ. The junction had 14 bases not matched to a gene; V was cut back by 2 bases and J by 6 bases. The CDR3 loop is CASSLLAGRALGAGELFF. The CDR3 DNA reads TGTGCCAGCAGCTTACTAGCCGGGAGGGCCCTCGGCGCCGGGGAGCTGTTTTTT. Full variable domain (outside the CDR3, taken from reference TRBV7-6 and TRBJ2-2): GAGVSQSPRYKVTKRGQDVALRCDPISGHVSLYWYRQALGQGPEFLTYFNYEAQQDKSGLPNDRFSAERPEGSISTLTIQRTEQRDSAMYRCASSLLAGRALGAGELFFGEGSRLTVL.

J is TRBJ2-5 and V is TRBV29-1; 13 bases are shared with TRBD2. Germline CDR1 is SQVTM and CDR2 is ANQGSEA. There are 17 residues in the CDR3. The ends lost 1 base at V and 4 bases at J; junction bases unmatched: 9. CDR3 protein: CSVEAGLAGVKRETQYF. CDR3 coding DNA: TGCAGCGTTGAAGCCGGACTAGCGGGAGTAAAGAGAGAGACCCAGTACTTC. The complete variable domain, with remaining parts taken from reference TRBV29-1 and TRBJ2-5, reads SAVISQKPSRDICQRGTSLTIQCQVDSQVTMMFWYRQQPGQSLTLIATANQGSEATYESGFVIDKFPISRPNLTFSTLTVSNMSPEDSSIYLCSVEAGLAGVKRETQYFGPGTRLLVL.

V is TRBV20-1 and J is TRBJ2-7, with TRBD2 matching over 8 bases. The CDR3 has 14 amino acids. Germline CDR1 is DFQATT and CDR2 is SNEGSKA (reference sequence). V lost 3 bases to trimming and J lost 6 bases; unmatched junction nucleotides: 10. This CDR3 is CSASLIAGSSEQYF. The CDR3 DNA is TGCAGTGCTAGTCTCATAGCGGGATCTAGCGAGCAGTACTTC.

V is TRBV24-1 and J is TRBJ2-2, with D tentatively TRBD1 (5 bases). The CDR3 is 16 amino acids. Trimming stripped 5 bases from V and 6 bases from J, with 18 bases between. The V gene's germline CDR1 is KGHDR and CDR2 SFDVKD. CDR3 protein: CATSVFATSGSGELFF. The DNA of the CDR3 is TGTGCCACCAGTGTCTTCGCCACCTCAGGGTCCGGGGAGCTGTTTTTT.

The chain is built from TRBV2 and TRBJ2-5; D is perhaps TRBD1 (6 bases). Germline lookup yields CDR1 SNHLY and CDR2 FYNNEI. The CDR3 has 14 residues. The V end lost 6 bases, the J end lost 5 bases, and 16 bases lay between the germline ends. The CDR3 coding sequence is TGTGCCAGCAGGCAGGGGAATGGAGTGGAGACCCAGTACTTC. The encoded protein is CASRQGNGVETQYF.